The present entry profiles one T cell receptor beta chain with its context. Its antigen is unknown. The data are from a study of cytomegalovirus exposure and HLA in healthy donors. Study-wide points: The study labeled more than 150 TCR beta chains cytomegalovirus-associated. Apart from CMV serostatus, no immune exposure information was available.

Amplification used 60 Vbeta primers and 13 Jbeta primers. Some clones are missing from TCRdb's copy, which holds only in-frame ones; the method was immunoSEQ multiplex PCR. The sample yields about 200,000 clones, approximately 80% seen once. The length of the CDR3 is 14 residues. Germline CDR1 and CDR2: MNHEY and SMNVEV (reference sequence). V lost 5 bases and J lost 0, with 8 bases in between. V is TRBV27 and J is TRBJ1-3; D is unclear. The TCR sequence derives from a man aged 40-55 years in good health and CMV-seronegative. Sequenced sample: PBMCs. The CDR3 is CASSPGGSGNTIYF. In DNA, the CDR3 is TGTGCCAGCAGTCCAGGTGGCTCTGGAAACACCATATATTTT.